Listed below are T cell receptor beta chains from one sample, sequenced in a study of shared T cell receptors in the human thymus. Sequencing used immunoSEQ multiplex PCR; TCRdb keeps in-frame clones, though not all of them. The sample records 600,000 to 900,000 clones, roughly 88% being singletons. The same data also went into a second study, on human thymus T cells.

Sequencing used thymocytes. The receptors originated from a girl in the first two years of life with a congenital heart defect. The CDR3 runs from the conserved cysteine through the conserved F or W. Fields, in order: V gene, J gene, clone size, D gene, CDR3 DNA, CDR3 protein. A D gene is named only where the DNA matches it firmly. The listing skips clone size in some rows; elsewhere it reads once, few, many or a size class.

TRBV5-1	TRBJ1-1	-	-	TGCGCCAGCAGACTAATACCGCAGGGGAACAACACTGAAGCTTTCTTT	CASRLIPQGNNTEAFF
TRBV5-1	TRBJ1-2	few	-	TGCGCCAGCAGTGGCAGAGGCTATGGCTACACCTTC	CASSGRGYGYTF
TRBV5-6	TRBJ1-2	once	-	TGTGCCAGCAGGGGTTTTGCGACGGGGGGGGGAGACCGTTATGGCTACACCTTC	CASRGFATGGGDRYGYTF
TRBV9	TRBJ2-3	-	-	TGTGCCAGCAGCCCCCCAGGGCAGGGTGCAGATACGCAGTATTTT	CASSPPGQGADTQYF
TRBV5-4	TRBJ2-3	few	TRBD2	TGTGCCAGCAGCTATCTAGCGGGGGGCCCTCGCACAGATACGCAGTATTTT	CASSYLAGGPRTDTQYF
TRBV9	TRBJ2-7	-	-	TGTGCCAGCAGCGCCGCCAACCGAGGTATCGGTGAGCAGTACTTC	CASSAANRGIGEQYF
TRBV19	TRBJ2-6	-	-	TGTGCCAGTAGTATGTCCCTCCTATACTCTGGGGCCAACGTCCTGACTTTC	CASSMSLLYSGANVLTF
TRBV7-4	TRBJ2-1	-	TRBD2	TGTGCCAGCAGCTTCTTCGGACTAGCAGAGGACAATGAGCAGTTCTTC	CASSFFGLAEDNEQFF
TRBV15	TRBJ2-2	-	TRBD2	TGTGCCACCAGGGTAGCGGGGGTTCCCGGGGAGCTGTTTTTT	CATRVAGVPGELFF
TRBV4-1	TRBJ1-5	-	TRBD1	TGCGCCAGCAGCCAAGGGACAGGGGAACCGGCTAGGGAGCCCCAGCATTTT	CASSQGTGEPAREPQHF
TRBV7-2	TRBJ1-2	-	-	TGTGCCAGCAGCTTATTTGGGCGGGGGAGTTCGGGACGCAAGTATGGCTACACCTTC	CASSLFGRGSSGRKYGYTF
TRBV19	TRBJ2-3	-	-	TGTGCCAGTATGGAGCGGAGCACAGATACGCAGTATTTT	CASMERSTDTQYF
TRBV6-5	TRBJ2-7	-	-	TGTGCCAGCAGTGGGGGCAACGCCTACGAGCAGTACTTC	CASSGGNAYEQYF
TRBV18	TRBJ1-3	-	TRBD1	TGTGCCAGCTCACTCCGCCTGGACAGGGGGCGAGAGAGTGGTGGAAACACCATATATTTT	CASSLRLDRGRESGGNTIYF
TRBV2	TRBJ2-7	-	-	TGTGCCAGCAGTGAAGTGCTCGGTCCCTACGAGCAGTACTTC	CASSEVLGPYEQYF
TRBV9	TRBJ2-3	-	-	TGTGCCAGCAGCCCCCCCGGGAGGGGGCCGATAACAGATACGCAGTATTTT	CASSPPGRGPITDTQYF
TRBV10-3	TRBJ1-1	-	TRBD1	TGTGCCATCAGTGAGACAGGGGGGGACTACACTGAAGCTTTCTTT	CAISETGGDYTEAFF
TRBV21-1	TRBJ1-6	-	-	TGTGCCAGCAGCAAAGACGGACAAAACGAATCTGGATCCTATAATTCACCCCTCCACTTT	CASSKDGQNESGSYNSPLHF
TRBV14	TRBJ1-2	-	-	TGTGCCAGCAGCTCTGGGGACTTCTATGGCTACACCTTC	CASSSGDFYGYTF
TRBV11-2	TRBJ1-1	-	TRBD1	TGTGCCAGCACTCGACAGGGGCGCCCGAACACTGAAGCTTTCTTT	CASTRQGRPNTEAFF
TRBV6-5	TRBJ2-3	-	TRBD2	TGTGCCAGTAGACTAGCGGTGAGCACAGATACGCAGTATTTT	CASRLAVSTDTQYF
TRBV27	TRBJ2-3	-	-	TGTGCCAGCAGTTTAGTCCGAGGGGGAACCACACATACGCAGTATTTT	CASSLVRGGTTHTQYF
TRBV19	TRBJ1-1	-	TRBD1	TGTGCCAGTAGTATAGGGGGGGGGACAGGAGAAGCTTTCTTT	CASSIGGGTGEAFF
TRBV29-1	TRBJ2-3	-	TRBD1	TGCAGCGTGGATAGACAGGGTATTTATACGCAGTATTTT	CSVDRQGIYTQYF
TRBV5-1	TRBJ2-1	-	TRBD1	TGCGCCAGCAGCATAGCTGACAGGGGAAATGAGCAGTTCTTC	CASSIADRGNEQFF
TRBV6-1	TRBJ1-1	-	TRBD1	TGTGCCAGCAGTGAAGCCACAGGGGCCACTGAAGCTTTCTTT	CASSEATGATEAFF
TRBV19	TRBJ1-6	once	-	TGTGCCAGTAGTATAGCTGGGGGGATGCGTTCACCCCTCCACTTT	CASSIAGGMRSPLHF
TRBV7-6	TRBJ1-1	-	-	TGTGCCAGCAGCAAGGACAGCCACACTGAAGCTTTCTTT	CASSKDSHTEAFF
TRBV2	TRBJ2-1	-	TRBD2	TGTGCCAGCAGGGAACTGACTAGCGGCTACTACAATGAGCAGTTCTTC	CASRELTSGYYNEQFF
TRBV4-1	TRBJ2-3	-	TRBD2	TGCGCCAGCAGCCCTAGACTAGCGTCGAGCACAGATACGCAGTATTTT	CASSPRLASSTDTQYF
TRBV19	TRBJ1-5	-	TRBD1	TGTGCCAGTAGTCCACAGGGGACGCCCCAGCATTTT	CASSPQGTPQHF
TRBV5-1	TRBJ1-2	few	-	TGCGCCAGCAGCTTGGACAGGGCTGGTGGCTACACCTTC	CASSLDRAGGYTF
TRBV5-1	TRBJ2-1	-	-	TGCGCCAGCAGCTTTCTTTGCCATTTTGACTACAACAATGAGCAGTTCTTC	CASSFLCHFDYNNEQFF
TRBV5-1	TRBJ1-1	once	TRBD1	TGCGCCAGCAGCTCTCCTCACCGACAGGGAAGCACTGAAGCTTTCTTT	CASSSPHRQGSTEAFF
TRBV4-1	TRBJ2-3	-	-	TGCGCCAGCAGCCAAGATTCGGAGGGGACCCAAAGCACAGATACGCAGTATTTT	CASSQDSEGTQSTDTQYF
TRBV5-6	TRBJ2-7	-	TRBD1	TGTGCCAGCAGCACCGGGACAGGGCTTTACGAGCAGTACTTC	CASSTGTGLYEQYF
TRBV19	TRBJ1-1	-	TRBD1	TGTGCCAGCTCATCTCGGGACAGGGAGGCTGAAGCTTTCTTT	CASSSRDREAEAFF
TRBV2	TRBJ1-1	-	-	TGTGCCAGCAGTGCAGAACATATCAACACTGAAGCTTTCTTT	CASSAEHINTEAFF
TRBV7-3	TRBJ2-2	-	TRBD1	TGTGCCAGCAGCTGGGACGGACAGGGGGCGAACACCGGGGAGCTGTTTTTT	CASSWDGQGANTGELFF
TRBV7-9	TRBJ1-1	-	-	TGTGCCAGCAGCTTAGCTTCCCGGAGGACTGAAGCTTTCTTT	CASSLASRRTEAFF
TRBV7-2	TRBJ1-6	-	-	TGTGCCAGCAGCTTAGCTCGACATCCGCAGCTCCCCCCTAATAATTCACCCCTCCACTTT	CASSLARHPQLPPNNSPLHF
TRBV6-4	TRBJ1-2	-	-	TGTGCCAGCAGTGACTCGGGGGGGCATGGCTACACCTTC	CASSDSGGHGYTF
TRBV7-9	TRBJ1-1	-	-	TGTGCCAGCAGCTTAGCGGACAGCGCCCCTCGCACTGAAGCTTTCTTT	CASSLADSAPRTEAFF
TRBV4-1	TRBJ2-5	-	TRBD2	TGCGCCAGCAGCCCGACGACTAGCGGGGGCATGAATCAAGAGACCCAGTACTTC	CASSPTTSGGMNQETQYF
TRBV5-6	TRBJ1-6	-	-	TGTGCCAGCAGCTCCCAGGGCAGCACCAATTCACCCCTCCACTTT	CASSSQGSTNSPLHF
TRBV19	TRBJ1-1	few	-	TGTGCCAGTACAGGGGAGAGGTTATCTGAAGCTTTCTTT	CASTGERLSEAFF
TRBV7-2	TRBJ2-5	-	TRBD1	TGTGCCAGCAGCTCGGGACAGGTATTAGGGGAGACCCAGTACTTC	CASSSGQVLGETQYF
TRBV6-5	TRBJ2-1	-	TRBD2	TGTGCCAGCAGTTACTCGGGACTAGTCTCCAATGAGCAGTTCTTC	CASSYSGLVSNEQFF
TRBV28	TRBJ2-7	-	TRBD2	TGTGCCAGCACTCGTGCAGGGGTAGCGGGGTTCGACGAGCAGTACTTC	CASTRAGVAGFDEQYF